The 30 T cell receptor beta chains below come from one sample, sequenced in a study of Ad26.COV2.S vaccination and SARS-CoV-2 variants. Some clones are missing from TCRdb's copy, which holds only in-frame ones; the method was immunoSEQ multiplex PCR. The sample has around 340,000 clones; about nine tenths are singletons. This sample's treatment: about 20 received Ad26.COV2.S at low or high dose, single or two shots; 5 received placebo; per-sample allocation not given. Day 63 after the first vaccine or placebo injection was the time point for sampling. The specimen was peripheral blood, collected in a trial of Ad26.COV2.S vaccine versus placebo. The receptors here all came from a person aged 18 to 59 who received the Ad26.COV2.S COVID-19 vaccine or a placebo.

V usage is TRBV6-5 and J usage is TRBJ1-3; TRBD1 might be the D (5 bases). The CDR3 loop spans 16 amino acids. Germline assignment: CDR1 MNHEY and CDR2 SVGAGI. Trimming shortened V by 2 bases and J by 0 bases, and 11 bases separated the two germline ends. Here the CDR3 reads CASSYTGVTSGNTIYF. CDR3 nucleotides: TGTGCCAGCAGTTACACGGGGGTGACCTCTGGAAACACCATATATTTT.

The CDR3 nucleotides are TGTGCCAGCAGCTTAGCACAGGTGTTATCACCCCTCCACTTT. It yields the protein CASSLAQVLSPLHF. This chain links TRBV7-9 with TRBJ1-6, with D perhaps TRBD1 (5 bases). The V end lost 0 bases, the J end lost 10 bases, and 10 bases lay between the germline ends. This CDR3 is 14 amino acids long. From germline, CDR1 is SEHNR and CDR2 FQNEAQ (reference sequence).

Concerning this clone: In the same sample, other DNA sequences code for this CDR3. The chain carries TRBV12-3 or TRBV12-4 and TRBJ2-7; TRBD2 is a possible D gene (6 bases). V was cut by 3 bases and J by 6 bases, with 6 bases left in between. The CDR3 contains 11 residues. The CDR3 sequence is CASSLGGEQYF. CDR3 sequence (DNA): TGTGCCAGCAGTTTGGGGGGCGAGCAGTACTTC.

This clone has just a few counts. This CDR3 is CASSYDNQETQYF. The CDR3 DNA follows: TGTGCCAGCAGTTACGACAACCAAGAGACCCAGTACTTC. The V and J genes are TRBV6-5 and TRBJ2-5; no clear D gene. The length of the CDR3 is 13 residues. Germline lookup yields CDR1 MNHEY and CDR2 SVGAGI. With 2 bases removed from V and 0 bases from J, the gap between germline ends came to 4 bases.

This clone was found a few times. The CDR3 reads CASSPLGTEETQYF. Written as DNA, the CDR3 is TGTGCCAGCAGTCCCCTCGGGACAGAAGAGACCCAGTACTTC. The chain has TRBV28 and TRBJ2-5; 7 nucleotides match TRBD1. The germline CDR1 and CDR2 sequences are MDHEN and SYDVKM. Losses at the gene ends were 5 bases for V and 3 bases for J; bases not matched to a gene: 6. The CDR3 loop spans 14 amino acids.

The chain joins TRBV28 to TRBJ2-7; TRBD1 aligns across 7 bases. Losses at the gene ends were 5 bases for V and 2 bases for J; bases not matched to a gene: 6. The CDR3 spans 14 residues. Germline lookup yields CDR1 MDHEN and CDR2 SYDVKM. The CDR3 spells CASSPGTATYEQYF. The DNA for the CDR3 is TGTGCCAGCAGTCCCGGGACAGCAACCTACGAGCAGTACTTC.

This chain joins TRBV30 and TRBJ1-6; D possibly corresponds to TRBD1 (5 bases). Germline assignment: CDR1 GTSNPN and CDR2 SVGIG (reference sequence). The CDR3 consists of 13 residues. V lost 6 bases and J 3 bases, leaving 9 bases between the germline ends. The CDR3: CACRGGYNSPLHF. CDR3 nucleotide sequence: TGTGCCTGCCGGGGGGGCTATAATTCACCCCTCCACTTT.

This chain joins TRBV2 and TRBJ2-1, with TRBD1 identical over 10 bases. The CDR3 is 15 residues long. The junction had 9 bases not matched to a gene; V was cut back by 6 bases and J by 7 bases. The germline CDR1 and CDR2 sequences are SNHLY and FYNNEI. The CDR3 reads CASRIRQGALNEQFF. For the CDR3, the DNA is TGTGCCAGCAGAATCAGACAGGGGGCTCTGAATGAGCAGTTCTTC.

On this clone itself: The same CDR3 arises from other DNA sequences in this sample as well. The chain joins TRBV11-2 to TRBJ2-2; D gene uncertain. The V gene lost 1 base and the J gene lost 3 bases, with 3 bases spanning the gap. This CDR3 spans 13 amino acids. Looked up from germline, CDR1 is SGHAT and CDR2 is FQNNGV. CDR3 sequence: CASSLGHTGELFF. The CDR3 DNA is TGTGCCAGCAGCTTAGGTCACACCGGGGAGCTGTTTTTT. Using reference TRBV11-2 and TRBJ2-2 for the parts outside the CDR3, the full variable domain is EAGVAQSPRYKIIEKRQSVAFWCNPISGHATLYWYQQILGQGPKLLIQFQNNGVVDDSQLPKDRFSAERLKGVDSTLKIQPAKLEDSAVYLCASSLGHTGELFFGEGSRLTVL.

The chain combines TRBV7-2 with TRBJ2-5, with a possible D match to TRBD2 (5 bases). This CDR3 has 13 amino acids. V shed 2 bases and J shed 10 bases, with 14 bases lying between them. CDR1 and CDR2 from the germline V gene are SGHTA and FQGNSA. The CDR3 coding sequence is TGTGCCAGCAGCTTAACGAGGGCGGGTGACCAGTACTTC. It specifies CASSLTRAGDQYF.

This chain's CDR3 is CASSLEYTHQPQHF. DNA of the CDR3: TGTGCCAGCAGCTTGGAGTATACCCATCAGCCCCAGCATTTT. This chain connects TRBV5-5 to TRBJ1-5; no reliable D call. This CDR3 comprises 14 residues. V shed 0 bases and J shed 5 bases, with 9 bases lying between them. Per the germline V gene, CDR1 is SGHKS and CDR2 is YYEKEE (reference sequence).

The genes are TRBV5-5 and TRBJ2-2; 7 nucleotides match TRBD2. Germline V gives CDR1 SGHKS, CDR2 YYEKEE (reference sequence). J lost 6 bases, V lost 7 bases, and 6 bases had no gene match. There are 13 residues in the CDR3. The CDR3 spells CASGRVIAGELFF. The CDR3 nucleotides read TGTGCCAGCGGGAGGGTAATTGCCGGGGAGCTGTTTTTT.

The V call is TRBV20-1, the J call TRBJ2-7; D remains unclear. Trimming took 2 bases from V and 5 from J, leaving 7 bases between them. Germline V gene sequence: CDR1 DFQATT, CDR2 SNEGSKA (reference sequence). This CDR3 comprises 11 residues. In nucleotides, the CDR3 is TGCAGTGCTAGACCCCGGGACGAGCAGTACTTC. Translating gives CSARPRDEQYF.

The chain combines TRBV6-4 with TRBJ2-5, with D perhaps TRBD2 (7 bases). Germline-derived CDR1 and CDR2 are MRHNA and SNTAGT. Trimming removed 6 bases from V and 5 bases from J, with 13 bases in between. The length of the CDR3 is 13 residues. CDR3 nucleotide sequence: TGTGCCAGCAGCCGGACGGGGGGCGAGACCCAGTACTTC. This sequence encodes CASSRTGGETQYF.

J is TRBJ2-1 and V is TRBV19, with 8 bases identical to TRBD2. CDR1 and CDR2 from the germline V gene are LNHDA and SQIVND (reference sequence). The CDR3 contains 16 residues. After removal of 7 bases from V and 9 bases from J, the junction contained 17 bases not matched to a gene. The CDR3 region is CASTPPMEAGVGEQFF. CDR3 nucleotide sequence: TGTGCCAGTACGCCCCCTATGGAAGCGGGGGTTGGTGAGCAGTTCTTC. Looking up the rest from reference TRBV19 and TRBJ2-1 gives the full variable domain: DGGITQSPKYLFRKEGQNVTLSCEQNLNHDAMYWYRQDPGQGLRLIYYSQIVNDFQKGDIAEGYSVSREKKESFPLTVTSAQKNPTAFYLCASTPPMEAGVGEQFFGPGTRLTVL.

CDR3 protein: CASSLSPVGAKNIQYF. The CDR3 DNA reads as TGTGCCAGCAGCTTAAGTCCGGTAGGGGCCAAAAACATTCAGTACTTC. This chain uses TRBV7-6 with TRBJ2-4; D remains ambiguous. The CDR3 spans 16 residues. Germline V CDR1 and CDR2: SGHVS, FNYEAQ. The V and J ends lost 2 bases and 1 base respectively, with 12 bases between them. Full variable domain (outside the CDR3, taken from reference TRBV7-6 and TRBJ2-4): GAGVSQSPRYKVTKRGQDVALRCDPISGHVSLYWYRQALGQGPEFLTYFNYEAQQDKSGLPNDRFSAERPEGSISTLTIQRTEQRDSAMYRCASSLSPVGAKNIQYFGAGTRLSVL.

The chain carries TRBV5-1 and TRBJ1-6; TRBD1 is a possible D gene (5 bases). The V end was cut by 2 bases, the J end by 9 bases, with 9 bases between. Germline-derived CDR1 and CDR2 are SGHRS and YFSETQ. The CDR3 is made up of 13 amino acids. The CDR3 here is CASSLAGFSPLHF. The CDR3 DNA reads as TGCGCCAGCAGCTTAGCAGGGTTTTCACCCCTCCACTTT.

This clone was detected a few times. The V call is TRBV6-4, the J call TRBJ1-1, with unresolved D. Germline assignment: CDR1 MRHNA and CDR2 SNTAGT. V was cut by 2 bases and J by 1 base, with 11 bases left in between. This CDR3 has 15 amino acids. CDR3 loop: CASSDVAGANTEAFF. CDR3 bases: TGTGCCAGCAGTGACGTCGCAGGAGCGAACACTGAAGCTTTCTTT.

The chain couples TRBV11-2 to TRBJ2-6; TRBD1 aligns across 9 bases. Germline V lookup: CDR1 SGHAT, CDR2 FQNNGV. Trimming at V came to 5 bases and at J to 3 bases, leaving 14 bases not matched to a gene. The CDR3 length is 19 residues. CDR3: CASSHRDRAFARGANVLTF. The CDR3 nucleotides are TGTGCCAGCAGCCACCGGGACAGGGCGTTCGCTCGTGGGGCCAACGTCCTGACTTTC.

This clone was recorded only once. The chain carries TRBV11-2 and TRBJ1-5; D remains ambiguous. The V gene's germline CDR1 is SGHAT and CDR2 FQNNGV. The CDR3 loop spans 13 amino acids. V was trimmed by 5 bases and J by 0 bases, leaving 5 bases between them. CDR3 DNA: TGTGCCAGCAGCAAGAGTAGCAATCAGCCCCAGCATTTT. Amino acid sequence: CASSKSSNQPQHF. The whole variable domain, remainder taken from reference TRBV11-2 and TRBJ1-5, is EAGVAQSPRYKIIEKRQSVAFWCNPISGHATLYWYQQILGQGPKLLIQFQNNGVVDDSQLPKDRFSAERLKGVDSTLKIQPAKLEDSAVYLCASSKSSNQPQHFGDGTRLSIL.

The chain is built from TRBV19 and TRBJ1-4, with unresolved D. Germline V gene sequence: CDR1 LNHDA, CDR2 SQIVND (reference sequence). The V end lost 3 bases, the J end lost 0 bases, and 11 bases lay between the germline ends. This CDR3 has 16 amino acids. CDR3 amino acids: CASSIWSLATNEKLFF. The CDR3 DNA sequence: TGTGCCAGTAGTATTTGGTCACTAGCAACTAATGAAAAACTGTTTTTT.

The CDR3 protein is CACFPHLSLYGYTF. The CDR3 DNA sequence: TGTGCCTGCTTCCCTCACCTTTCCCTCTATGGCTACACCTTC. The gene calls are TRBV30 and TRBJ1-2; D is unresolved. The CDR3 contains 14 residues. The ends were cut back, 6 bases at V and 4 bases at J, with 18 bases in the middle. Germline V gives CDR1 GTSNPN, CDR2 SVGIG (reference sequence).

The CDR3 sequence: CASSQRYYNEQFF. The CDR3 DNA follows: TGTGCCAGCAGCCAACGTTATTACAATGAGCAGTTCTTC. The chain links TRBV7-6 to TRBJ2-1, with D unclear. Trimming removed 5 bases from V and 4 bases from J, with 9 bases in between. The CDR3 is made up of 13 amino acids. Germline V lookup: CDR1 SGHVS, CDR2 FNYEAQ.

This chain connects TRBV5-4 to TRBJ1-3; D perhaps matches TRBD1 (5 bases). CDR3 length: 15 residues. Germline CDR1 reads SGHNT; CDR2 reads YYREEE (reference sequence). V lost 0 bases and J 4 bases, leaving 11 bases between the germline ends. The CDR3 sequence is CASSLGGTLGNTIYF. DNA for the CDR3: TGTGCCAGCAGCTTGGGCGGGACTCTAGGAAACACCATATATTTT.

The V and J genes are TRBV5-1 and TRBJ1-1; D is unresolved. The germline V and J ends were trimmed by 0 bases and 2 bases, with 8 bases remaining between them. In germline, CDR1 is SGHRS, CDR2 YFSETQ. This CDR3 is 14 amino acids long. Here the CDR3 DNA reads TGCGCCAGCAGCTTGGACAGAGCCAACACTGAAGCTTTCTTT. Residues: CASSLDRANTEAFF.

CDR3: CASSVHQGTETQYF. CDR3 nucleotide sequence: TGTGCCAGCAGCGTACATCAGGGTACTGAGACCCAGTACTTC. This chain connects TRBV7-3 to TRBJ2-5; D is possibly TRBD1 (5 bases). Trimming removed 5 bases from V and 5 bases from J, with 15 bases in between. Germline CDR1 is SGHTA and CDR2 is FQGTGA. This CDR3 has 14 residues.

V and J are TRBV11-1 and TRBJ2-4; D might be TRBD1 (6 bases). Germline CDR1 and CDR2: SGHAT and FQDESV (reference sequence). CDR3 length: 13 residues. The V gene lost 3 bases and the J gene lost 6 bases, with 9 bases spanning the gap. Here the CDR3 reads CASSFEQGNIQYF. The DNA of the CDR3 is TGTGCCAGCAGCTTTGAACAGGGAAACATTCAGTACTTC.

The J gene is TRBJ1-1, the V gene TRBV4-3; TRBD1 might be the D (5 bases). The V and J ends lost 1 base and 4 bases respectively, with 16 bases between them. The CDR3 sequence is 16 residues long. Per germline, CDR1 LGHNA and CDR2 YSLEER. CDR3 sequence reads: CASSQGGGRVGTEAFF. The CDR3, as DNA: TGCGCCAGCAGCCAAGGGGGGGGAAGGGTTGGCACTGAAGCTTTCTTT.

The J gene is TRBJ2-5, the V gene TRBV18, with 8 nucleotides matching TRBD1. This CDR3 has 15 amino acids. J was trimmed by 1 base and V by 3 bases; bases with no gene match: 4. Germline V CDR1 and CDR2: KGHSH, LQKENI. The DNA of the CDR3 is TGTGCCAGCTCACCCTCCGGACAGGGCCAAGAGACCCAGTACTTC. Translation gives CASSPSGQGQETQYF.

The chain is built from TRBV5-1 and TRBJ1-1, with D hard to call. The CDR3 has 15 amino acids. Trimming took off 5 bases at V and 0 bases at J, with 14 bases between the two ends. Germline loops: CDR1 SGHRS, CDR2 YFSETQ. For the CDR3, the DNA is TGCGCCAGCAGTCTCAATCAGATCATGAACACTGAAGCTTTCTTT. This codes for CASSLNQIMNTEAFF.